A selection of T cell receptor beta chains follows, all from one sample in a study of cytomegalovirus exposure and HLA in healthy donors. Sequencing used immunoSEQ multiplex PCR; TCRdb keeps in-frame clones, though not all of them. This table has around 150,000 clones, roughly 80% appearing once. The specimen was PBMCs. These receptors were collected from a human donor in good health. CDR3s include the opening cysteine and the closing phenylalanine or tryptophan. The D gene is left open where the match is weak. Size is omitted from some rows. Given values are once, few, many or a class for expanded clones.

D,V,size,J,DNA,CDR3
TRBD1,TRBV6-1,NA,TRBJ1-5,TGTGCCAGCACCCCGGACAGGGGAAGCAATCAGCCCCAGCATTTT,CASTPDRGSNQPQHF
TRBD1,TRBV18,NA,TRBJ1-2,TGTGCCAGCTCAAGCGGACAGGAGTCATATGGCTACACCTTC,CASSSGQESYGYTF
NA,TRBV14,few,TRBJ1-2,TGTGCCAGCAGCCAAGATGCGGGGAACGGCTACACCTTC,CASSQDAGNGYTF
NA,TRBV15,NA,TRBJ1-1,TGTGCCACCAGCAGAGAGTCTCAGACTGAAGCTTTCTTT,CATSRESQTEAFF
NA,TRBV6-1,few,TRBJ2-3,TGTGCCAGCCAAGATGAGCTAGCAGGTACAGATACGCAGTATTTT,CASQDELAGTDTQYF
TRBD1,TRBV5-8,NA,TRBJ1-4,TGTGCCAGCAGCTGGGGACAGTCAACTAATGAAAAACTGTTTTTT,CASSWGQSTNEKLFF
TRBD1,TRBV2,NA,TRBJ1-1,TGTGCCAGCAGTCTACAGGGGAGTAACACTGAAGCTTTCTTT,CASSLQGSNTEAFF
TRBD2,TRBV9,once,TRBJ2-3,TGTGCCAGCAGCCCGCGACTAGCGAGGGACACAGATACGCAGTATTTT,CASSPRLARDTDTQYF
TRBD2,TRBV19,NA,TRBJ2-7,TGTGCCAGTAGTATATCGCGGGAGACCTACGAGCAGTACTTC,CASSISRETYEQYF
TRBD1,TRBV2,NA,TRBJ2-5,TGTGCCAGCATTAACCGGGGACAGGGTGACAGGACCCAGTACTTC,CASINRGQGDRTQYF
TRBD1,TRBV7-2,NA,TRBJ2-2,TGTGCCAGCAGCTACCGACAGGGGGGCACCGGGGAGCTGTTTTTT,CASSYRQGGTGELFF
NA,TRBV4-1,NA,TRBJ2-1,TGCGCCAGCAGCCACGATTCTAGCTCCTACAATGAGCAGTTCTTC,CASSHDSSSYNEQFF
NA,TRBV6-5,NA,TRBJ1-3,TGTGCCAGCAGTTACTCACACCCTTCTGGAAACACCATATATTTT,CASSYSHPSGNTIYF
TRBD1,TRBV12-5,NA,TRBJ1-2,TGTGCTAGTGTCCGGGACAGGGGCTATGGCTACACCTTC,CASVRDRGYGYTF
NA,TRBV29-1,few,TRBJ1-1,TGCAGCGTTCGACACCAGGGAGGGAAAACTGAAGCTTTCTTT,CSVRHQGGKTEAFF
TRBD1,TRBV14,NA,TRBJ1-3,TGTGCCAGCAGCCGCCCCAGGGGGCGAGGGGGAAACACCATATATTTT,CASSRPRGRGGNTIYF
NA,TRBV7-9,NA,TRBJ2-3,TGTGCCAGCAGTTCCGGGAAGGACCGCACAGATACGCAGTATTTT,CASSSGKDRTDTQYF
TRBD2,TRBV6-6,NA,TRBJ2-1,TGTGCCAGCAGTTACACTCTAGCGGGGGGCCTCGGTGAGCAGTTCTTC,CASSYTLAGGLGEQFF
TRBD1,TRBV6-1,NA,TRBJ1-5,TGTGCCAGCAGTAAAGTGGGGACAGGGGGCGATCAGCCCCAGCATTTT,CASSKVGTGGDQPQHF
NA,TRBV9,NA,TRBJ2-1,TGTGCCAGCAGCGTATCCACCGGGGTTTCATACAATGAGCAGTTCTTC,CASSVSTGVSYNEQFF
TRBD1,TRBV7-4,NA,TRBJ2-7,TGTGCCACCCACCGGGACAGCAACTCCTACGAGCAGTACTTC,CATHRDSNSYEQYF
NA,TRBV27,NA,TRBJ2-7,TGTGCCAGCAGTTTATCGTTTGCTGGGCTGAACTACGAGCAGTACTTC,CASSLSFAGLNYEQYF
TRBD1,TRBV4-2,NA,TRBJ2-5,TGTGCCAGCAGCGCGCCGGGACAGGCACAAGAGACCCAGTACTTC,CASSAPGQAQETQYF
NA,TRBV27,NA,TRBJ1-2,TGTGCCAGCAGTTTTAGCAGGGGCCAGGGCTACACCTTC,CASSFSRGQGYTF
NA,TRBV11-2,NA,TRBJ2-1,TGTGCCAGCAGCTTAGGACAGTACAATGAGCAGTTCTTC,CASSLGQYNEQFF
NA,TRBV7-8,NA,TRBJ1-3,TGTGCCAGCAGCCAAAGAACAGGGCCTGGAAACACCATATATTTT,CASSQRTGPGNTIYF
NA,TRBV7-2,NA,TRBJ2-7,TGTGCCAGCAGTCAATCCGGGATCTCCTACGAGCAGTACTTC,CASSQSGISYEQYF
TRBD2,TRBV11-3,NA,TRBJ2-1,TGTGCCAGCAGCTTAGACGGACTAGCGGCTAGCTCCTACAATGAGCAGTTCTTC,CASSLDGLAASSYNEQFF
NA,TRBV27,NA,TRBJ2-5,TGTGCCAGCAGTTTCTCCCGTCAGGGGCAAGAGACCCAGTACTTC,CASSFSRQGQETQYF
NA,TRBV7-9,few,TRBJ2-7,TGTGCCAGCAGCTCGGGTGCCTACGAGCAGTACTTC,CASSSGAYEQYF
TRBD1,TRBV5-1,NA,TRBJ1-2,TGCGCCAGCAGCTTTCGACAGGGAGATGGCTACACCTTC,CASSFRQGDGYTF
NA,TRBV13,NA,TRBJ2-2,TGTGCCAGCAGCCTTACAGGGTATAGCACCGGGGAGCTGTTTTTT,CASSLTGYSTGELFF
NA,TRBV7-6,NA,TRBJ2-7,TGTGCCAGCAGCCCGCAAGGAGAATACGAGCAGTACTTC,CASSPQGEYEQYF
NA,TRBV2,NA,TRBJ1-1,TGTGCCAGCAGTGAGGTTGGAAGGGAGGGGAACACTGAAGCTTTCTTT,CASSEVGREGNTEAFF
NA,TRBV11-2,once,TRBJ1-2,TGTGCCAGCAGCTTGCTCCGGGAGGGGGTCTATGGCTACACCTTC,CASSLLREGVYGYTF
TRBD1,TRBV9,NA,TRBJ1-2,TGTGCCAGCAGCGCAGAAGAACTGACAGGGGGCGGTAGCTATGGCTACACCTTC,CASSAEELTGGGSYGYTF
NA,TRBV5-1,once,TRBJ1-4,TGCGCCAGCAGCTTCCGGGGGGCTAATGAAAAACTGTTTTTT,CASSFRGANEKLFF
TRBD1,TRBV25-1,NA,TRBJ1-2,TGTGCCAGCAGTGAGAGAAAACAGGGGACGAGCGGCTACACCTTC,CASSERKQGTSGYTF
TRBD2,TRBV6-1,NA,TRBJ2-5,TGTGCCAGCGGGGGGGACTCGAGGGGGACCCAGTACTTC,CASGGDSRGTQYF
TRBD2,TRBV7-2,NA,TRBJ2-1,TGTGCCAGCAGACCGGGACTAGCGGGGGGGTTCTACAATGAGCAGTTCTTC,CASRPGLAGGFYNEQFF
TRBD1,TRBV5-6,NA,TRBJ2-3,TGTGCCGCTACGACAGGGGGCAGGGATACGCAGTATTTT,CAATTGGRDTQYF
NA,TRBV5-1,NA,TRBJ2-6,TGCGCCAGCTCCCCGGGACACCTCTCTGGGGCCAACGTCCTGACTTTC,CASSPGHLSGANVLTF
NA,TRBV7-8,NA,TRBJ2-3,TGTGCCAGCAATGTTCTTAGCACAGATACGCAGTATTTT,CASNVLSTDTQYF
TRBD1,TRBV6-5,once,TRBJ2-7,TGTGCCAGCAGTCAGGGGGCCAACGAGCAGTACTTC,CASSQGANEQYF
NA,TRBV6-1,NA,TRBJ1-2,TGTGCCAGCAGCCGGGGGGGCCTCAGCTTCTATGGCTACACCTTC,CASSRGGLSFYGYTF
TRBD1,TRBV5-6,NA,TRBJ1-4,TGTGCCAGTGGTGGTGGGACAGGGCAGGAAAAACTGTTTTTT,CASGGGTGQEKLFF
TRBD2,TRBV7-9,NA,TRBJ2-5,TGTGCCAGCAGCACCGGACTAGCGGGGACAGAAGAGACCCAGTACTTC,CASSTGLAGTEETQYF
NA,TRBV10-2,NA,TRBJ2-7,TGCGCCAGCAGGACCTCGGGACTTCACGAGCAGTACTTC,CASRTSGLHEQYF
NA,TRBV9,NA,TRBJ1-2,TGTGCCAGCAGCGTAGGCAGGGTTCCCTATGGCTACACCTTC,CASSVGRVPYGYTF
TRBD1,TRBV2,few,TRBJ1-2,TGTGCCAGCAGTGAAAGGGACAGCCCTAACTATGGCTACACCTTC,CASSERDSPNYGYTF
NA,TRBV13,NA,TRBJ2-7,TGTGCCAGCGGGGGCGGGGGCCTCTCCTACGAGCAGTACTTC,CASGGGGLSYEQYF